These 8 T cell receptor beta chains were sequenced from one sample in a study of cytomegalovirus exposure and HLA in healthy donors. A multiplex PCR was run with 60 Vbeta primers and 13 Jbeta primers. Generated by immunoSEQ multiplex PCR, the TCRdb table keeps only in-frame clones and is missing some. Of around 130,000 clones in the sample, 70% to 90% are singletons; the top ten hold approximately 6%. Sequenced: PBMCs. These receptors were taken from a middle-aged woman in good health and CMV-seropositive.

This rearrangement joins TRBV28 to TRBJ1-2; D perhaps matches TRBD1 (6 bases). There are 13 residues in the CDR3. Germline assignment: CDR1 MDHEN and CDR2 SYDVKM. The V gene lost 8 bases and the J gene lost 8 bases, with 18 bases spanning the gap. The CDR3 DNA reads as TGTGCCAGCCGCTACCGGGACACCTTAGGCTACACCTTC. It yields the protein CASRYRDTLGYTF.

The chain has TRBV30 and TRBJ1-2, with a possible D match to TRBD1 (5 bases). The CDR3 has 14 amino acids. Germline values: CDR1 GTSNPN, CDR2 SVGIG (reference sequence). V lost 5 bases to trimming and J lost 6 bases, with 19 bases between them. The chain's CDR3 is CAWARKQVFDGYTF. DNA of the CDR3: TGTGCCTGGGCGCGTAAACAGGTTTTTGATGGCTACACCTTC.

This clone has only one observation. The chain couples TRBV18 to TRBJ2-1; D remains unclear. The germline CDR1 and CDR2 sequences are KGHSH and LQKENI. Trimming removed 0 bases from V and 6 bases from J, with 9 bases in between. CDR3 length: 14 amino acids. The CDR3 loop reads CASSPPSRSNEQFF. The CDR3 region has the DNA TGTGCCAGCTCACCACCGTCCAGAAGCAATGAGCAGTTCTTC.

V usage is TRBV7-2 and J usage is TRBJ2-5, with D perhaps matching TRBD2 (5 bases). The DNA end lines up better with TRBJ2-7; the J call may be wrong. Germline V gene lookup returns CDR1 SGHTA and CDR2 FQGNSA. CDR3 size: 18 residues. The CDR3 bases are TGTGCCAGCAGCTCGCCGGACGGAGGCAGGAGGACGGGCTACGAGCAGTACTTC. This gives the protein CASSSPDGGRRTGYEQYF.

This chain connects TRBV5-4 to TRBJ2-2, with D possibly TRBD2 on 6 matching bases. This CDR3 comprises 15 residues. CDR1 is SGHNT, CDR2 YYREEE, per germline (reference sequence). V was shortened by 0 bases and J by 5 bases, with 11 bases between the two germline ends. In nucleotides, the CDR3 is TGTGCCAGCAGCTTGGACGGGGGAGGAACCGGGGAGCTGTTTTTT. Residues: CASSLDGGGTGELFF. The full variable domain, its missing parts supplied by reference TRBV5-4 and TRBJ2-2, is ETGVTQSPTHLIKTRGQQVTLRCSSQSGHNTVSWYQQALGQGPQFIFQYYREEENGRGNFPPRFSGLQFPNYSSELNVNALELDDSALYLCASSLDGGGTGELFFGEGSRLTVL.

This chain connects TRBV30 to TRBJ2-7; no clear D. The V and J ends lost 1 base and 4 bases respectively, with 5 bases between them. The germline CDR1 and CDR2 sequences are GTSNPN and SVGIG (reference sequence). The CDR3 extends over 11 amino acids. This CDR3 reads CAWSDSYEQYF. CDR3 sequence (DNA): TGTGCCTGGAGTGACAGTTACGAGCAGTACTTC.

The chain couples TRBV11-2 to TRBJ1-2, with a weak D call TRBD1 (6 bases). Trimming pared 0 bases from V and 6 bases from J, leaving 11 bases between. This CDR3 region has 14 residues. The germline gives CDR1 SGHAT, CDR2 FQNNGV. The CDR3 loop reads CASSLEPQGHGYTF. CDR3 nucleotide sequence: TGTGCCAGCAGCTTAGAGCCACAGGGTCATGGCTACACCTTC.

V gene TRBV5-1 combines with J gene TRBJ2-5; TRBD1 aligns across 7 bases. The germline V gene encodes CDR1 SGHRS and CDR2 YFSETQ. The CDR3 runs to 13 residues. V lost 7 bases, J lost 3 bases, and 6 bases stayed unmatched. The CDR3 DNA reads as TGCGCCAGCGGCCCCGGGACAGAAGAGACCCAGTACTTC. The encoded protein is CASGPGTEETQYF.